A single sample is the source of the 20 T cell receptor beta chains below, sequenced in a study of cytomegalovirus exposure and HLA in healthy donors. Primers: 60 Vbeta forward and 13 Jbeta reverse. This table comes from immunoSEQ multiplex PCR, and its TCRdb copy is limited to in-frame clones, with some not included. The sample lists 130,000 or so clones; approximately 74% were seen once. Sequenced material: PBMCs. These receptors all come from a young man in good health and CMV-seropositive.

The V gene is TRBV7-9, the J gene TRBJ2-5; TRBD1 aligns across 7 bases. The CDR3 has 16 residues. Trimming removed 5 bases from V and 3 bases from J; junction bases left unmatched: 12. Germline V lookup: CDR1 SEHNR, CDR2 FQNEAQ (reference sequence). The CDR3 here is CASSDIQGQTEETQYF. The CDR3 DNA is TGTGCCAGCAGCGATATCCAGGGACAGACCGAAGAGACCCAGTACTTC.

The chain couples TRBV6-5 to TRBJ1-1; D perhaps matches TRBD1 (5 bases). Deletions cut 0 bases from V and 3 bases from J, with 5 bases between. The CDR3 is 13 amino acids. Germline assignment: CDR1 MNHEY and CDR2 SVGAGI. The CDR3 is CASSYSTDTEAFF. In DNA, the CDR3 is TGTGCCAGCAGTTACTCGACAGACACTGAAGCTTTCTTT.

V and J are TRBV5-6 and TRBJ1-6, with D unclear. CDR1 is SGHDT, CDR2 YYEEEE, per germline. The CDR3 spans 17 residues. Deletions cut 0 bases from V and 0 bases from J, with 10 bases between. The CDR3 DNA reads as TGTGCCAGCAGCTTGGCGTCAGCGAGCTCCTATAATTCACCCCTCCACTTT. As protein: CASSLASASSYNSPLHF.

This clone has a single count. The V and J genes are TRBV5-6 and TRBJ2-3; TRBD2 aligns across 11 bases. V lost 0 bases to trimming and J lost 4 bases; unmatched junction nucleotides: 10. Germline CDR1 reads SGHDT; CDR2 reads YYEEEE. The CDR3 extends over 18 amino acids. CDR3 bases: TGTGCCAGCAGCTTGGTTAGCGGGAGGGCCATCGGTCCAGATACGCAGTATTTT. Translation: CASSLVSGRAIGPDTQYF.

The chain combines TRBV18 with TRBJ2-5; D possibly corresponds to TRBD1 (5 bases). V shed 2 bases and J shed 1 base, with 8 bases lying between them. The CDR3 totals 14 residues. Germline assignment: CDR1 KGHSH and CDR2 LQKENI. The CDR3 here is CASSPTTGQETQYF. For the CDR3, the DNA is TGTGCCAGCTCACCAACAACAGGCCAAGAGACCCAGTACTTC.

This clone came up once. The chain is built from TRBV2 and TRBJ2-2; TRBD2 matches at 9 bases. CDR3 length equals 16 residues. Germline-derived CDR1 and CDR2 are SNHLY and FYNNEI. The V segment lost 4 bases and the J segment 7 bases; nucleotides outside the gene matches: 10. The CDR3 coding sequence is TGTGCCAGCAGTGTAGCTAGCGGGGAATTTTTCGGGGAGCTGTTTTTT. It is translated as CASSVASGEFFGELFF.

CDR3 coding DNA: TGTGCCAGCAGTTACGGACAGGGAAGGCTCTATGGCTACACCTTC. Protein: CASSYGQGRLYGYTF. This chain joins TRBV6-6 and TRBJ1-2, with 8 bases fitting TRBD1. CDR1 and CDR2 from the germline V gene are MNHNY and SVGAGI (reference sequence). Unmatched junction bases numbered 6, after V lost 2 bases and J lost 4 bases. The CDR3 runs 15 residues.

This chain connects TRBV6-5 to TRBJ1-2; D call uncertain. Trimming left V 2 bases short and J 0 bases short, with 10 bases between. The germline V gene has CDR1 MNHEY and CDR2 SVGAGI. This CDR3 region has 15 residues. DNA of the CDR3: TGTGCCAGCAGTTACCGAGTGCTCACTAACTATGGCTACACCTTC. Translated, it gives CASSYRVLTNYGYTF.

This clone showed up just once. This sequence joins TRBV5-1 and TRBJ1-4; maybe TRBD1 (6 bases). The CDR3 is made up of 14 amino acids. Looked up from germline, CDR1 is SGHRS and CDR2 is YFSETQ. Trimming pared 3 bases from V and 4 bases from J, leaving 10 bases between. CDR3 amino acids: CASSSGQFNEKLFF. The CDR3 DNA reads TGCGCCAGCAGCTCCGGACAGTTTAATGAAAAACTGTTTTTT.

This rearrangement joins TRBV4-3 to TRBJ1-1, with 7 bases matching TRBD1. Per the germline V gene, CDR1 is LGHNA and CDR2 is YSLEER. This CDR3 region has 14 residues. Here the CDR3 reads CASARFEGAFEAFF. CDR3 DNA sequence: TGCGCGTCAGCCAGATTTGAGGGGGCTTTTGAAGCTTTCTTT.

This chain connects TRBV6-4 to TRBJ2-1; D is unclear. The V gene's germline CDR1 is MRHNA and CDR2 SNTAGT. This CDR3 comprises 13 residues. V was pared by 3 bases and J by 8 bases, with 11 bases between. CDR3 bases: TGTGCCAGCAGTGATCAGAATCCCGATGAGCAGTTCTTC. Encoded protein: CASSDQNPDEQFF.

This rearrangement joins TRBV11-2 to TRBJ2-7; weak D call: TRBD1 (6 bases). Trimming took 1 base from V and 3 from J, leaving 13 bases between them. The CDR3 covers 15 residues. Germline V lookup: CDR1 SGHAT, CDR2 FQNNGV. The CDR3 is CASSLGAGVYYEQYF. The CDR3 DNA reads TGTGCCAGCAGCTTAGGGGCAGGGGTTTACTACGAGCAGTACTTC. Full variable domain (remainder filled in from reference TRBV11-2 and TRBJ2-7): EAGVAQSPRYKIIEKRQSVAFWCNPISGHATLYWYQQILGQGPKLLIQFQNNGVVDDSQLPKDRFSAERLKGVDSTLKIQPAKLEDSAVYLCASSLGAGVYYEQYFGPGTRLTVT.

This clone came up once. The chain employs TRBV2 and TRBJ1-1; maybe TRBD1 (5 bases). Trimming left V 5 bases short and J 4 bases short, with 32 bases between. The CDR3 consists of 20 residues. Germline V gene lookup returns CDR1 SNHLY and CDR2 FYNNEI. The CDR3 sequence: CASSLRNVNTLGGVGTEAFF. The CDR3, as DNA: TGTGCCAGCAGTTTACGAAACGTCAACACCTTAGGAGGGGTCGGCACTGAAGCTTTCTTT. The full variable domain, its missing parts supplied by reference TRBV2 and TRBJ1-1, is EPEVTQTPSHQVTQMGQEVILRCVPISNHLYFYWYRQILGQKVEFLVSFYNNEISEKSEIFDDQFSVERPDGSNFTLKIRSTKLEDSAMYFCASSLRNVNTLGGVGTEAFFGQGTRLTVV.

Only one count was recorded for this clone. The chain couples TRBV5-1 to TRBJ2-5; 7 nucleotides agree with TRBD2. Losses at the gene ends were 3 bases for V and 4 bases for J; bases not matched to a gene: 3. Looked up from germline, CDR1 is SGHRS and CDR2 is YFSETQ. This CDR3 region has 13 residues. This CDR3 is CASSSLAGETQYF. For the CDR3, the DNA is TGCGCCAGCAGCTCTTTAGCGGGAGAGACCCAGTACTTC.

A note on this clone: Because it lacks the conserved phenylalanine or tryptophan at the end, this CDR3 is likely a read error. The chain carries TRBV6-5 and TRBJ2-7; TRBD1 is a possible D gene (5 bases). Germline CDR1 MNHEY, CDR2 SVGAGI. V lost 6 bases, J lost 4 bases, and 10 bases lay in between. This CDR3 is built from 12 residues. In DNA form, the CDR3 reads TGTGCCAGCAGGACCCGACAGTACGAGCAGTACTCC. Protein sequence: CASRTRQYEQYS.

This clone was seen a single time. This rearrangement joins TRBV4-1 to TRBJ1-1; TRBD1 aligns across 8 bases. V gave up 4 bases and J gave up 4 bases; unmatched junction bases: 8. Germline assignment: CDR1 MGHRA and CDR2 YSYEKL. The CDR3 is 15 amino acids. CDR3 nucleotide sequence: TGCGCCAGCAGCCCTCGGACAGGGAGGAGCACTGAAGCTTTCTTT. Its translation is CASSPRTGRSTEAFF.

The chain has TRBV14 and TRBJ1-1; D is unclear. V shed 4 bases and J shed 0 bases, with 6 bases lying between them. From germline, CDR1 is SGHDN and CDR2 FVKESK. This CDR3 region has 13 residues. DNA for the CDR3: TGTGCCAGCAGCCCAAAAATGAACACTGAAGCTTTCTTT. Amino acid sequence: CASSPKMNTEAFF.

This clone was detected only once. The chain recombines TRBV7-9 with TRBJ2-5; the D gene is possibly TRBD1 (6 bases). Germline lookup yields CDR1 SEHNR and CDR2 FQNEAQ (reference sequence). The ends were cut back, 1 base at V and 7 bases at J, with 16 bases in the middle. CDR3 length: 15 residues. The CDR3 is CASSLGSQGMGTQYF. CDR3 nucleotides: TGTGCCAGCAGCTTAGGCAGTCAGGGGATGGGGACCCAGTACTTC.

The chain employs TRBV5-5 and TRBJ2-7; 10 bases line up with TRBD2. This CDR3 has 15 amino acids. Looked up from germline, CDR1 is SGHKS and CDR2 is YYEKEE (reference sequence). J lost 3 bases, V lost 0 bases, and 3 bases had no gene match. The CDR3 protein is CASSLGTSGIYEQYF. CDR3 DNA sequence: TGTGCCAGCAGCTTGGGGACTAGCGGAATCTACGAGCAGTACTTC. The variable domain in full, with the rest retrieved from reference TRBV5-5 and TRBJ2-7, is DAGVTQSPTHLIKTRGQQVTLRCSPISGHKSVSWYQQVLGQGPQFIFQYYEKEERGRGNFPDRFSARQFPNYSSELNVNALLLGDSALYLCASSLGTSGIYEQYFGPGTRLTVT.

This clone has just a few counts. This chain joins TRBV20-1 and TRBJ2-3; a possible D gene is TRBD1 (6 bases). Trimming removed 6 bases at V and 8 bases at J, with 12 bases between. This CDR3 region has 11 residues. In germline, CDR1 is DFQATT, CDR2 SNEGSKA (reference sequence). The CDR3 loop reads CSAEQGFTQYF. DNA for the CDR3: TGCAGTGCCGAGCAGGGGTTTACGCAGTATTTT.